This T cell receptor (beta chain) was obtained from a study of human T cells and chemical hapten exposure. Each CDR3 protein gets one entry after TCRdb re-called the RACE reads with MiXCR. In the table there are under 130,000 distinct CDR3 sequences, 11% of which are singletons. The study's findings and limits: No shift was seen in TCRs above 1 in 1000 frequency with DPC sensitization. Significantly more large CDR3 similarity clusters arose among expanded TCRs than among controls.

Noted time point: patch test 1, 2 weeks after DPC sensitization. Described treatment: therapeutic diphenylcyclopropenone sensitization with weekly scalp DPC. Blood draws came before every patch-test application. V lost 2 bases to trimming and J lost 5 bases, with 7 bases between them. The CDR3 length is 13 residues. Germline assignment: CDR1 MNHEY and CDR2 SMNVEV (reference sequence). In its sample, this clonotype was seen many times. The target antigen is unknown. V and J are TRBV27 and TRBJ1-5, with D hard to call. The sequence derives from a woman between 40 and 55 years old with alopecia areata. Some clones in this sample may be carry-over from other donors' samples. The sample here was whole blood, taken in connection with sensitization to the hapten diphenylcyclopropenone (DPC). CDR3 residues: CASSLEGHQPQHF. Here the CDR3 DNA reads TGTGCCAGCAGTTTAGAGGGCCATCAGCCCCAGCATTTT.